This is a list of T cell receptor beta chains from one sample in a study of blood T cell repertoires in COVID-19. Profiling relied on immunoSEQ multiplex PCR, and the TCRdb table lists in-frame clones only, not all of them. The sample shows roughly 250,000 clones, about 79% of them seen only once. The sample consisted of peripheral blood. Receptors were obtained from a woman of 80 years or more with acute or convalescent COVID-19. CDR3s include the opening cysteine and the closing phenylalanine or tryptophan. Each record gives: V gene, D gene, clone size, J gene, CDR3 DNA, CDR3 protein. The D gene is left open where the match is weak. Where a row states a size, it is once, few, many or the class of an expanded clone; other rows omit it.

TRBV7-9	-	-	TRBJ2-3	TGTGCCAGCAGCTCGACAGCGGGAGATACGCAGTATTTT	CASSSTAGDTQYF
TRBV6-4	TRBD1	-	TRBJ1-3	TGTGCCGAAGAGGCGAGACAGGGTGGAAACACCATATATTTT	CAEEARQGGNTIYF
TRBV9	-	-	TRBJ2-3	TGTGCCAGCAGCCCAACAAACAGGTACACAGATACGCAGTATTTT	CASSPTNRYTDTQYF
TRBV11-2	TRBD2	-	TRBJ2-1	TGTGCCAGCAGCCTACCTGGACTAGCGGGTGGTGAGCAGTTCTTC	CASSLPGLAGGEQFF
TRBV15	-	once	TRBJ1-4	TGTGCCACCAGCAGAGTTGTTACGGCTAATGAAAAACTGTTTTTT	CATSRVVTANEKLFF
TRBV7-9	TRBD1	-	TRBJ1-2	TGTGCCAGCAGCTTAGAAGCAGGGGGTTACTATGGCTACACCTTC	CASSLEAGGYYGYTF
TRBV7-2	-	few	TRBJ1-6	TGTGCCAGCAGCTCTAGAGGAGGAAATAATTCACCCCTCCACTTT	CASSSRGGNNSPLHF
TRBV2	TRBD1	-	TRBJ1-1	TGTGCCAGCAGTGGACAGGGTGGGACAACTGAAGCTTTCTTT	CASSGQGGTTEAFF
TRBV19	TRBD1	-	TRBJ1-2	TGTGCCAGTAGTCTTCTGACAGGGGCGGATTATTATGGCTACACCTTC	CASSLLTGADYYGYTF
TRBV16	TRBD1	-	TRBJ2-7	TGTGCCAGCAGCCCCATCGCCGGACAGGGATCCGAGCAGTACTTC	CASSPIAGQGSEQYF
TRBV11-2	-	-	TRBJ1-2	TGTGCCAGCAGCCTCGGGAGGGGCAACTATGGCTACACCTTC	CASSLGRGNYGYTF
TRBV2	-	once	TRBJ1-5	TGTGCCAGCAGCCTGACAGGCTTCGGGGAGCCCCAGCATTTT	CASSLTGFGEPQHF